A selection of T cell receptor beta chains follows, all from one sample in a study of cytomegalovirus exposure and HLA in healthy donors. Profiling relied on immunoSEQ multiplex PCR, and the TCRdb table lists in-frame clones only, not all of them. The sample contains some 160,000 clones, approximately 78% of which appear only once. Specimen: PBMCs. Receptor source: a male donor in good health and CMV-seronegative. CDR3s include the opening cysteine and the closing phenylalanine or tryptophan. Each record gives: J gene, V gene, CDR3 protein.

>TRBJ1-2|TRBV27
CASSLTSRFANYGYTF
>TRBJ2-7|TRBV10-3
CAISELGPSAEQYF
>TRBJ2-7|TRBV28
CASSSGTQYEQYF
>TRBJ1-6|TRBV7-2
CASSSAPQSSYNSPLHF
>TRBJ2-2|TRBV7-2
CASRPGLGWSGELFF
>TRBJ1-1|TRBV11-2
CASSFRGTEAFF
>TRBJ2-4|TRBV4-3
CASSQDSAGGPKNIQYF
>TRBJ1-2|TRBV19
CASRKTGTYGYTF
>TRBJ2-1|TRBV29-1
CSVDDTGMGEQFF
>TRBJ2-7|TRBV9
CASSVSGESYEQYF
>TRBJ1-1|TRBV7-2
CASSPYPLQGVMDTEAFF
>TRBJ1-5|TRBV7-2
CASSLARDQWSNQPQHF
>TRBJ1-2|TRBV6-1
CASREGLTYGYTF
>TRBJ1-2|TRBV21-1
CASSSPLLQGLVYGYTF
>TRBJ2-7|TRBV7-6
CASSLAGVGGEQYF